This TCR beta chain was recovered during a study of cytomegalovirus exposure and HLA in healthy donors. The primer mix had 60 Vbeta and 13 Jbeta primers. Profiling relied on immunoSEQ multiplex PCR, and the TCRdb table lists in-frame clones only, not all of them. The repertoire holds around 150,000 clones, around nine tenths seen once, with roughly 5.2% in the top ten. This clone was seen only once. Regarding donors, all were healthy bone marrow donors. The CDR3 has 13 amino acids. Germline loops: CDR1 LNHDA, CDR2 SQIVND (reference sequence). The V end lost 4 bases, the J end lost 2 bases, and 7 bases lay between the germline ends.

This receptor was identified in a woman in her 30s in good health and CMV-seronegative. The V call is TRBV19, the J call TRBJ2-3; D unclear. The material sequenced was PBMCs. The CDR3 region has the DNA TGTGCCAGTAGTAAACTTGCCACAGATACGCAGTATTTT. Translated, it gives CASSKLATDTQYF.